This T cell receptor beta chain is drawn from a study of blood T cells in healthy people across ages (dated by TCRdb to about 2015). Describing the broader study: In model experiments, template switching captured roughly one uniquely barcoded TCR beta cDNA molecule for every two T cells. The study measured age-related changes in TCR beta repertoire diversity using deep sequencing normalized with unique cDNA molecular identifiers. Four age groups were formed from the donors: young (average 16 years), middle-aged (approximately 39), aged (62) and long-lived (82). To avoid experimental bias, donors of different ages were spread randomly across the sequencing lanes. The study analyzed two additional independent replicas of 1 million unique cDNA reads from the same blood draw for two donors, one aged 18 to 30 and one aged 80 or older.

Systemically healthy Caucasian individuals from Russia, 39 in total and aged roughly 6 to 100 years, were included as donors. About 9.8 milliliters of peripheral blood were drawn from each donor into EDTA-treated Vacutainer tubes. PBMCs were isolated by Ficoll-Paque density-gradient centrifugation, with at least 6 million obtained per sample. Total RNA was extracted from PBMCs with Trizol reagent, with at least 6 micrograms obtained per sample. For every donor, an aliquot of PBMCs went through flow cytometry to measure the percentages of naive CD45RAhigh/CD27high T cells. Points on this clonotype: Its target antigen remains unknown. It has no much larger one-base neighbor in the sample; base qualities were not kept.

Library preparation employed 5' RACE. The sequencer was an Illumina HiSeq 2500. A second roughly 6 to 12 cycle PCR used a sample-barcoded 5' primer and a J-beta primer mix. Each TCR beta cDNA molecule received a unique molecular identifier from a template-switch 5' adaptor carrying 12 random nucleotides. At least 2.5 million CDR3-containing paired-end reads were obtained from each sample. First-strand cDNA synthesis was performed from all RNA using the Mint cDNA synthesis kit, with priming by a TRBC-specific oligonucleotide. After uracil-DNA glycosylase treatment, a first 18-cycle PCR used universal primers M1SS and BC2_uni_R on all cDNA. Per the source publication's procedure: For normalization, 1 million high-quality reads, each with a distinct molecular identifier, were randomly selected from each sample. Reads with shared molecular identifiers were discarded instead of being binned into consensus sequences. MiTCR, with a Q25 quality threshold and the strictest error-elimination algorithm, was used for CDR3 identification, clonotype clustering and error correction. A nonparametric unseen species model using Euler transformation provided a lower-bound estimate of total TCR beta diversity. TCRdb applied fastp at Q25 and MiXCR to the public reads, then kept only in-frame beta chains. A single entry per CDR3 protein holds the most common genes and DNA from its merged rows. These V and J calls derive from TCRdb rather than the authors' analysis. This sample gives just under 900,000 distinct CDR3 sequences in total; more than 25% of them show up just once. Of the sample, 15% to 20% falls within the top ten clones.

The research as a whole found: Compared with the aged group, the long-lived group had more naive CD4+ T cells, fewer expanded clones and increased TCR diversity, suggesting age selection. There was a strong correlation between observed TCR beta diversity and the percentage of naive T cells measured by flow cytometry. Estimates of total diversity from one million sequenced T cells were regarded as lower bounds and underestimates. Because the CMV infection status of the donors was unknown, age-related changes in expanded clonotypes may potentially have been confounded. Since profiling was done on bulk unsorted PBMCs, naive and antigen-experienced compartments could not be conclusively compared. As age increased, observed TCR beta diversity per million T cells dropped in a roughly linear way, and a significant reduction was already evident by age roughly 36.

The CDR3 numbers 14 residues from cysteine through phenylalanine. This entry keeps only the CDR3 DNA: 42 bases, framed from base 1. The junction carries 8 bases between V and J, which are trimmed by 3 bases and 0 bases respectively. The germline V gene (reference sequence) supplies CDR1 DFQATT and CDR2 SNEGSKA. What was sequenced was blood. The chain employs TRBV20-1 and TRBJ1-4, with TRBD1 perhaps the D gene, on 5 matching bases. The receptor was isolated from a woman at least 80 years old in good health. The nucleotide sequence reads TGCAGTGCTAGGGGGGACTCAACTAATGAAAAACTGTTTTTT. Its translation is CSARGDSTNEKLFF.